The entry below describes one T cell receptor (beta chain). Its specificity is not known. The sample is drawn from a study of early T cells in non-severe SARS-CoV-2 infection. Study-wide points: Database matching using VDJdb favored anti-spike CD8 responses, with private and CD4 specificities left missing.

The V gene lost 4 bases and the J gene lost 0 bases, with 4 bases spanning the gap. This CDR3 comprises 14 residues. Germline V CDR1 and CDR2: SGHDN, FVKESK. TCRdb re-analysed the 5' RACE reads in MiXCR, keeping a single row per CDR3 protein. The sample shows tens of thousands of distinct CDR3 sequences, about 4.5% of them seen only once. This TCR came from an adult who was a healthcare worker with PCR-confirmed SARS-CoV-2 infection or an uninfected control (not recorded which). This chain links TRBV14 with TRBJ2-6; D is ambiguous. The material was whole blood, obtained at baseline. CDR3 in amino acids: CASSPHSGANVLTF. CDR3 in DNA: TGTGCCAGCAGCCCCCACTCTGGGGCCAACGTCCTGACTTTC.